The entry below describes one TCR beta chain. The sample comes from a study of patients and donors after allogeneic stem cell transplantation. TCRdb fed the RT-PCR reads into MiXCR, producing one record per CDR3 protein. This table has 200,000 to 250,000 distinct CDR3 sequences, about 14% appearing once. CDR3 length: 15 amino acids. Germline loops: CDR1 LGHNT, CDR2 FRNRAP. V dropped 1 base and J dropped 5 bases, with 14 bases sitting between them. This clonotype was obtained from a human donor who was either an allogeneic HSCT recipient or a stem cell or donor lymphocyte infusion donor (not recorded which). It is not recorded whose cells these are; they may come from a transplant donor. V and J are TRBV12-5 and TRBJ2-5; TRBD1 is a possible D gene (6 bases). Material: blood, either unsorted or a sorted T cell fraction (not recorded which). CDR3 nucleotides: TGTGCTAGTGGTTTGGGGGATGGGGGCCGGGAGACCCAGTACTTC. Amino acid sequence: CASGLGDGGRETQYF.